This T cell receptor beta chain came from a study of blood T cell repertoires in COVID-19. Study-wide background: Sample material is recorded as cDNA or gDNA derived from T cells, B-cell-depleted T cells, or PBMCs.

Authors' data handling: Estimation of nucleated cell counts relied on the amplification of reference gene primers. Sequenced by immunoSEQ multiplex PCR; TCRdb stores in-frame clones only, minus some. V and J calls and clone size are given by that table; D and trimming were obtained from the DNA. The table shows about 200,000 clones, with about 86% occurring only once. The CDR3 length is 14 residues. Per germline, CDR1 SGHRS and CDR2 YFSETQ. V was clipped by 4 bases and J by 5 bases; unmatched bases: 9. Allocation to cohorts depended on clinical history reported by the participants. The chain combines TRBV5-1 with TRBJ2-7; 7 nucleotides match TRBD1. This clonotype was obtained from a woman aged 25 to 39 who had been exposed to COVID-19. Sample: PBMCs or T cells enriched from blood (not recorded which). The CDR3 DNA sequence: TGCGCCAGCAGCACGGGACAGTCCCGGGACGAGCAGTACTTC. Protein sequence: CASSTGQSRDEQYF. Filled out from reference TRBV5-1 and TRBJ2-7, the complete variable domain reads KAGVTQTPRYLIKTRGQQVTLSCSPISGHRSVSWYQQTPGQGLQFLFEYFSETQRNKGNFPGRFSGRQFSNSRSEMNVSTLELGDSALYLCASSTGQSRDEQYFGPGTRLTVT.